One and the same sample provided the 16 T cell receptor beta chains below, sequenced in a study of blood T cell repertoires in COVID-19. Using immunoSEQ multiplex PCR, the repertoire was profiled, and TCRdb retains in-frame clones only, with some absent. The sample yields roughly 150,000 clones, about 86% seen once. Sequencing was carried out using peripheral blood. These receptors were collected from a woman in her seventies with acute or convalescent COVID-19.

The CDR3 sequence: CASSPRTQTKGSPLHF. The CDR3 region has the DNA TGTGCCAGCAGCCCACGGACTCAAACCAAGGGTTCACCCCTCCACTTT. V is TRBV9 and J is TRBJ1-6, with D uncertain. Germline V gene sequence: CDR1 SGDLS, CDR2 YYNGEE. Trimming shortened V by 4 bases and J by 9 bases, and 20 bases separated the two germline ends. This CDR3 contains 16 residues. Full variable domain (outside the CDR3, taken from reference TRBV9 and TRBJ1-6): DSGVTQTPKHLITATGQRVTLRCSPRSGDLSVYWYQQSLDQGLQFLIQYYNGEERAKGNILERFSAQQFPDLHSELNLSSLELGDSALYFCASSPRTQTKGSPLHFGNGTRLTVT.

The rearrangement links TRBV3-1 (or the pseudogene TRBV3-2) to TRBJ1-1, with 9 bases that match TRBD1. Germline V gene data show CDR1 as LGHDT and CDR2 as YNNKEL (reference sequence). The CDR3 is 13 residues long. The ends lost 6 bases at V and 10 bases at J; junction bases unmatched: 9. CDR3 in DNA: TGTGCCAGCAGTCCCGGGACAGGGTCTTCAGCTTTCTTT. Residues: CASSPGTGSSAFF.

The genes are TRBV19 and TRBJ1-1; D ambiguous. The germline V and J ends were trimmed by 7 bases and 1 base, with 13 bases remaining between them. This CDR3 spans 14 amino acids. CDR1 is LNHDA and CDR2 is SQIVND in the germline V gene (reference sequence). The CDR3: CASTPRQRNTEAFF. CDR3 in DNA: TGTGCCAGTACTCCGCGGCAGAGGAACACTGAAGCTTTCTTT.

This chain links TRBV28 with TRBJ2-2; 8 bases line up with TRBD1. Germline trimming cut 8 bases from V and 0 bases from J; bases unmatched to any gene: 2. The CDR3 is 14 amino acids. The germline gives CDR1 MDHEN, CDR2 SYDVKM. In DNA form, the CDR3 reads TGTGCCAGCCGGGACAGGTCGAACACCGGGGAGCTGTTTTTT. Protein sequence: CASRDRSNTGELFF.

The sample holds a few counts of this clone. V and J are TRBV25-1 and TRBJ1-1; a possible D gene is TRBD1 (5 bases). The germline CDR1 and CDR2 sequences are MGHDK and SYGVNS. The CDR3 is 17 amino acids. Trimming removed 1 base from V and 8 bases from J, with 23 bases in between. The CDR3 DNA follows: TGTGCCAGCAGTGAATCAACATCCCCGACAGCAAGAAACGAAGCTTTCTTT. It specifies CASSESTSPTARNEAFF.

The rearrangement uses TRBV4-3 and TRBJ2-7; D might be TRBD1 (6 bases). Germline CDR1 and CDR2: LGHNA and YSLEER. Deletions cut 1 base from V and 1 base from J, with 11 bases between. The CDR3 runs to 15 residues. Here the CDR3 reads CASSQVLGGSYEQYF. The CDR3 DNA reads TGCGCCAGCAGCCAAGTTTTAGGGGGATCCTACGAGCAGTACTTC.

This sequence joins TRBV2 and TRBJ1-4, with D perhaps matching TRBD1 (6 bases). The CDR3 extends over 15 amino acids. Trimming took off 7 bases at V and 4 bases at J, with 16 bases between the two ends. From germline, CDR1 is SNHLY and CDR2 FYNNEI. The chain's CDR3 is CASKGGWRDNEKLFF. Here the CDR3 DNA reads TGTGCCAGCAAGGGGGGGTGGCGTGATAATGAAAAACTGTTTTTT.

This clone was counted a single time. This rearrangement joins TRBV7-6 to TRBJ1-2, with TRBD1 matching 10 bases. Germline CDR1 and CDR2: SGHVS and FNYEAQ. J lost 0 bases, V lost 3 bases, and 1 base had no gene match. The CDR3 runs to 15 residues. CDR3 sequence (DNA): TGTGCCAGCAGCTTGGGACAGGGGACTAACTATGGCTACACCTTC. Protein product: CASSLGQGTNYGYTF.

The chain recombines TRBV5-1 with TRBJ1-1; D might be TRBD1 (5 bases). Germline CDR1 and CDR2: SGHRS and YFSETQ. V lost 0 bases and J lost 2, with 11 bases in between. The CDR3 spans 15 residues. The CDR3 region is CASSLASGLNTEAFF. The CDR3 DNA reads TGCGCCAGCAGCTTGGCGTCAGGGCTTAACACTGAAGCTTTCTTT.

CDR3 region: CAISGGQQNIQYF. The DNA for the CDR3 is TGTGCCATCAGCGGCGGTCAGCAAAACATTCAGTACTTC. This chain connects TRBV10-3 to TRBJ2-4; D call uncertain. Germline V gene lookup returns CDR1 ENHRY and CDR2 SYGVKD. V dropped 6 bases and J dropped 5 bases, with 11 bases sitting between them. The CDR3 totals 13 residues.

This sequence joins TRBV4-3 and TRBJ1-4, with D perhaps TRBD1 (6 bases). CDR1 and CDR2 from the germline V gene are LGHNA and YSLEER. The V end was cut by 2 bases, the J end by 2 bases, with 9 bases between. CDR3 length: 15 residues. The CDR3 here is CASSQTGRTNEKLFF. The CDR3 bases are TGCGCCAGCAGCCAAACAGGGCGGACTAATGAAAAACTGTTTTTT.

The chain recombines TRBV5-4 with TRBJ2-5; D possibly corresponds to TRBD1 (6 bases). Germline lookup yields CDR1 SGHNT and CDR2 YYREEE (reference sequence). CDR3 length: 14 residues. Deletions cut 2 bases from V and 5 bases from J, with 13 bases between. CDR3 loop: CASSFAGVRETQYF. The CDR3, as DNA: TGTGCCAGCAGCTTCGCAGGGGTACGGGAGACCCAGTACTTC.

This sequence joins TRBV6-5 and TRBJ1-5; TRBD1 matches at 7 bases. This CDR3 spans 15 amino acids. The germline V gene has CDR1 MNHEY and CDR2 SVGAGI. The trim removed 0 bases at V and 3 bases at J, leaving 2 bases unmatched. CDR3 nucleotides: TGTGCCAGCAGTTACTCAAGGGGGCCCAATCAGCCCCAGCATTTT. Its translation: CASSYSRGPNQPQHF.

The chain links TRBV28 to TRBJ2-1; 9 bases match TRBD1. The V gene's germline CDR1 is MDHEN and CDR2 SYDVKM. V shed 6 bases and J 3 bases; nucleotides not matched to a gene: 15. The CDR3 runs 18 residues. The CDR3 spells CASRPTGGANYYYNEQFF. The DNA of the CDR3 is TGTGCCAGCAGGCCCACAGGGGGCGCCAACTATTACTACAATGAGCAGTTCTTC.

The chain is built from TRBV2 and TRBJ2-2; 8 nucleotides match TRBD1. CDR1 and CDR2 from the germline V gene are SNHLY and FYNNEI. The CDR3 loop spans 16 amino acids. V lost 4 bases and J lost 5; bases outside the gene matches: 9. CDR3 nucleotide sequence: TGTGCCAGCAGTGGCCTCCAGGGGGCGCGAACCGGGGAGCTGTTTTTT. This translates into CASSGLQGARTGELFF.

The rearrangement links TRBV5-4 to TRBJ1-3; D may be TRBD1 (5 bases). The CDR3 sequence is 17 residues long. The V gene lost 0 bases and the J gene lost 1 base, with 14 bases spanning the gap. From germline, CDR1 is SGHNT and CDR2 YYREEE (reference sequence). CDR3 DNA sequence: TGTGCCAGCAGCTTGGGCGGGGGAGTAGGATCTGGAAACACCATATATTTT. It translates to CASSLGGGVGSGNTIYF.